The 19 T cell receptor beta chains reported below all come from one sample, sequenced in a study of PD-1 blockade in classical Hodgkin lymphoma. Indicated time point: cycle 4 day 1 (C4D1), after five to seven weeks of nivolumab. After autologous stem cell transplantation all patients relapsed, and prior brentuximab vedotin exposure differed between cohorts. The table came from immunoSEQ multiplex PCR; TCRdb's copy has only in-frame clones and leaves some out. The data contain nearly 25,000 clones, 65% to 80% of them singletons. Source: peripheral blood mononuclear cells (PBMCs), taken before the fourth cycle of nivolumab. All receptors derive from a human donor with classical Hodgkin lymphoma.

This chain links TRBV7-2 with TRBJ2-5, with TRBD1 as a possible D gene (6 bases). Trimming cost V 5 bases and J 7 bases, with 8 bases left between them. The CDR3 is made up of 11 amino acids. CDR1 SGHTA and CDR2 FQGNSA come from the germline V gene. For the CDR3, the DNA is TGTGCCAGCAGCCCCAGGGGGACCCAGTACTTC. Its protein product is CASSPRGTQYF.

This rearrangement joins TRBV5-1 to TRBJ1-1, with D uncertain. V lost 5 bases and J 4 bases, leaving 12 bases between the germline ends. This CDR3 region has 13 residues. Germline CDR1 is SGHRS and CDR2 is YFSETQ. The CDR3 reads CASSYLKATEAFF. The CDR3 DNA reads TGCGCCAGCAGTTACCTGAAGGCCACTGAAGCTTTCTTT.

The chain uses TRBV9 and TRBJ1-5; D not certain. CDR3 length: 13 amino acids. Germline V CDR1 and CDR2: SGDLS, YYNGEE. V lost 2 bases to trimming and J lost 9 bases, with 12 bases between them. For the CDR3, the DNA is TGTGCCAGCAGCGTCGACCTCTCCCGGCCCCAGCATTTT. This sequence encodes CASSVDLSRPQHF.

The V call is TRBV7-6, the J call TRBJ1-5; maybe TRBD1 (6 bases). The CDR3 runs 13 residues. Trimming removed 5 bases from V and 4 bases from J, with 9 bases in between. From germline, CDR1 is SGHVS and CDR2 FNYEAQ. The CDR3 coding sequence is TGTGCCAGCAGCGACGGACAGAATCAGCCCCAGCATTTT. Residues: CASSDGQNQPQHF.

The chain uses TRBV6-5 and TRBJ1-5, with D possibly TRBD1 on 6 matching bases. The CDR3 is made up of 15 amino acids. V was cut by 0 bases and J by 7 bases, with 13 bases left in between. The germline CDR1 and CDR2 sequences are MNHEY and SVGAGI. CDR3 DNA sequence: TGTGCCAGCAGTTACTCGACGGGGGGCGGCCAGCCCCAGCATTTT. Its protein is CASSYSTGGGQPQHF.

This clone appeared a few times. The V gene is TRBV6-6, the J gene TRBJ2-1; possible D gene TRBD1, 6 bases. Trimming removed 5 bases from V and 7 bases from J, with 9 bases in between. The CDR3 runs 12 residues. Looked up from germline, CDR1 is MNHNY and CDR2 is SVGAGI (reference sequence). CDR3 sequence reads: CASSTGNNEQFF. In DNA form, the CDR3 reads TGTGCCAGCAGTACAGGGAATAATGAGCAGTTCTTC.

The CDR3 loop is CASSQGIMPNEKLFF. The CDR3 DNA sequence: TGCGCCAGCAGCCAGGGGATAATGCCTAATGAAAAACTGTTTTTT. This chain connects TRBV4-3 to TRBJ1-4; D is ambiguous. Germline lookup yields CDR1 LGHNA and CDR2 YSLEER. The V end lost 3 bases, the J end lost 3 bases, and 11 bases lay between the germline ends. The CDR3 spans 15 residues.

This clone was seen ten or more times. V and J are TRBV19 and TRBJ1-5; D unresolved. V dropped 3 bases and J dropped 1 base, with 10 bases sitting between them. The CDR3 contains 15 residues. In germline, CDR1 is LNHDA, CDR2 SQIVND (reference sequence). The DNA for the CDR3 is TGTGCCAGTAGTATCGGGGTTTGGAGCAATCAGCCCCAGCATTTT. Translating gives CASSIGVWSNQPQHF.

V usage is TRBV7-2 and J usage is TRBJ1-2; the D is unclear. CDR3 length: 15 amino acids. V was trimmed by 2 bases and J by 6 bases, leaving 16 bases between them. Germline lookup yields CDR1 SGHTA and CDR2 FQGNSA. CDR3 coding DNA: TGTGCCAGCAGCTTAATCCGGACCGAGCTTCATGGCTACACCTTC. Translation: CASSLIRTELHGYTF.

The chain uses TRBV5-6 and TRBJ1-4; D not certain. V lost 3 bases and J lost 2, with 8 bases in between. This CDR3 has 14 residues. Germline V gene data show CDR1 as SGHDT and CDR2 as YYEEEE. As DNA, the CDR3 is TGTGCCAGCAGCTCACGGGCTACTAATGAAAAACTGTTTTTT. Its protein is CASSSRATNEKLFF.

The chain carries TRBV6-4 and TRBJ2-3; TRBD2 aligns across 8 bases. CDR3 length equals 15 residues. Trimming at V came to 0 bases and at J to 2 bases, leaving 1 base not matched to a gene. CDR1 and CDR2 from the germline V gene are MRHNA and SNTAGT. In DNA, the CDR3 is TGTGCCAGCAGTGACTCAGCGGGGGCCACAGATACGCAGTATTTT. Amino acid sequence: CASSDSAGATDTQYF.

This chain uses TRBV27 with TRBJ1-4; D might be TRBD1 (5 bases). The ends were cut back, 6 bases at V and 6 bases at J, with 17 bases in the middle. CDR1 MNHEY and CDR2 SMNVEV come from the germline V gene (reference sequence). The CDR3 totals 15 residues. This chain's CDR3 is CASRRDSGGYEKLFF. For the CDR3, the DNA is TGTGCCAGCAGACGGGACTCCGGCGGGTATGAAAAACTGTTTTTT.

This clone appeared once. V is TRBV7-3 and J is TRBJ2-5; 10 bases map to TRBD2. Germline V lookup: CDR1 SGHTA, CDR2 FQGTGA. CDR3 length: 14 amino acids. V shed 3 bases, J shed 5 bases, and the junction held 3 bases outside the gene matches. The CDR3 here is CASSLSGGAETQYF. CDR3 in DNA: TGTGCCAGCAGCTTGAGCGGGGGGGCCGAGACCCAGTACTTC.

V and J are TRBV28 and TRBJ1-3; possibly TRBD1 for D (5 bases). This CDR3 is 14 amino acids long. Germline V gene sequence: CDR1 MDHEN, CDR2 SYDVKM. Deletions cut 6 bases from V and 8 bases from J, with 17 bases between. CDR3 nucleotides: TGTGCCAGCAGACCCAGGGAAGCCTCTTACACCATATATTTT. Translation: CASRPREASYTIYF.

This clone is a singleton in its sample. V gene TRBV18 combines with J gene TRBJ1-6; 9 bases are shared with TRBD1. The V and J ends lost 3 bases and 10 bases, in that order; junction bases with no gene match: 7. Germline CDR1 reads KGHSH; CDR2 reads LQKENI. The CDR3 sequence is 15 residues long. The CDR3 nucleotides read TGTGCCAGCTCACCGGACAGGGGTTTCTACTCACCCCTCCACTTT. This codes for CASSPDRGFYSPLHF. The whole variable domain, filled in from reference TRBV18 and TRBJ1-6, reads NAGVMQNPRHLVRRRGQEARLRCSPMKGHSHVYWYRQLPEEGLKFMVYLQKENIIDESGMPKERFSAEFPKEGPSILRIQQVVRGDSAAYFCASSPDRGFYSPLHFGNGTRLTVT.

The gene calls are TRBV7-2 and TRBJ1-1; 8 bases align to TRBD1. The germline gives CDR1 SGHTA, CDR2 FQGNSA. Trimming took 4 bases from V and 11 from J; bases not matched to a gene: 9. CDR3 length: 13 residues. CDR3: CASSSQNRGRAFF. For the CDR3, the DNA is TGTGCCAGCAGCTCCCAGAACAGGGGGAGGGCTTTCTTT.

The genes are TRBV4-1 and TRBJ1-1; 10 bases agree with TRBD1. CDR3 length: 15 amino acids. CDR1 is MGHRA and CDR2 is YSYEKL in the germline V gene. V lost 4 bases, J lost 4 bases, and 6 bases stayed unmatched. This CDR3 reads CASSPRQGAGTEAFF. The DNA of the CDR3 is TGCGCCAGCAGCCCTCGACAGGGGGCAGGCACTGAAGCTTTCTTT.

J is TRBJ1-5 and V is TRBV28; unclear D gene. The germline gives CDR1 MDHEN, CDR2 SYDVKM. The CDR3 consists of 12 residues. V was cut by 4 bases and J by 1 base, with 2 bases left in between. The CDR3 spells CASSWSNQPQHF. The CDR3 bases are TGTGCCAGCAGTTGGAGCAATCAGCCCCAGCATTTT.

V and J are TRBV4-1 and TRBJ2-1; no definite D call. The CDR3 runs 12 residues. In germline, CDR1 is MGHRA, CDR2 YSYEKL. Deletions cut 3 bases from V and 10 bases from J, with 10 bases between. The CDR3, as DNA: TGCGCCAGCAGCCATCATATAGGGGAGCAGTTCTTC. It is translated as CASSHHIGEQFF.